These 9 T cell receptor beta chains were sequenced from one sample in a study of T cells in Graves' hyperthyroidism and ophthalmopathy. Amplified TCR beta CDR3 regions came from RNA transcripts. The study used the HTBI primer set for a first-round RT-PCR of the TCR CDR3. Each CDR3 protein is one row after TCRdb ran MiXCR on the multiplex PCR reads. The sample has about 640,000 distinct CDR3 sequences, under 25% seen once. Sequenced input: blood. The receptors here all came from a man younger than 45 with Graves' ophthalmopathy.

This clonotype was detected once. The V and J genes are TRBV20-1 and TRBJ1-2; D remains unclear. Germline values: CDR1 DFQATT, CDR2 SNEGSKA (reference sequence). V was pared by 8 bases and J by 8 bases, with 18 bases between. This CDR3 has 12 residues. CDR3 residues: CSTGRPASGYTF. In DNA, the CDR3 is TGCAGTACCGGCCGACCAGCGTCGGGCTACACCTTC.

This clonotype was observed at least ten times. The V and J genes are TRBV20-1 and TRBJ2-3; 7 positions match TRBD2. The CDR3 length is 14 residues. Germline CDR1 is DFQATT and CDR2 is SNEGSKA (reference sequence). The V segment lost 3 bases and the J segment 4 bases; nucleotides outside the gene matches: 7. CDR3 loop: CSASSRGRADTQYF. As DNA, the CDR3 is TGCAGTGCTAGCAGTCGCGGGAGAGCAGATACGCAGTATTTT.

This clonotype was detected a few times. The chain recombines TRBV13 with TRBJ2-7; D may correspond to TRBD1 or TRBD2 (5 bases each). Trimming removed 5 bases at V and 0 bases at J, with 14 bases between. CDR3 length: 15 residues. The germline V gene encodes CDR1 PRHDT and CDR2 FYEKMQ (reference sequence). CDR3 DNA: TGTGCCAGCAGCCCCCGGGGTGGGGCCTCCTACGAGCAGTACTTC. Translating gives CASSPRGGASYEQYF.

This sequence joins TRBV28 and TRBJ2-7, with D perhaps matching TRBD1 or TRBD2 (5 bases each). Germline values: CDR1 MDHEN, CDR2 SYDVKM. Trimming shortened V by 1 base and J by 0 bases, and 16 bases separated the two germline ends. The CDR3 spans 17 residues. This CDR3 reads CASSLSRGPERSYEQYF. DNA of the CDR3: TGTGCCAGCAGTTTATCCCGGGGCCCGGAACGCTCCTACGAGCAGTACTTC.

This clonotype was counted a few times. This CDR3 is CASSPGPRGRNQPQHF. Here the CDR3 DNA reads TGTGCCAGCAGCCCGGGGCCGCGGGGGCGCAATCAGCCCCAGCATTTT. The chain has TRBV6-2 or TRBV6-3 and TRBJ1-5; D might be TRBD1 (6 bases). Germline lookup yields CDR1 MNHEY and CDR2 SVGEGT. This CDR3 region has 16 residues. V was cut by 6 bases and J by 2 bases, with 17 bases left in between.

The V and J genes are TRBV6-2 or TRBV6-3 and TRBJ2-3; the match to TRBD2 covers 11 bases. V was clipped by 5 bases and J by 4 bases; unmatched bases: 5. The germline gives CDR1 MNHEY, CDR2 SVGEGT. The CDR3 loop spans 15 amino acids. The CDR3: CASSRLSGRADTQYF. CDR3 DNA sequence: TGTGCCAGCAGTAGACTTAGCGGGAGGGCAGATACGCAGTATTTT.

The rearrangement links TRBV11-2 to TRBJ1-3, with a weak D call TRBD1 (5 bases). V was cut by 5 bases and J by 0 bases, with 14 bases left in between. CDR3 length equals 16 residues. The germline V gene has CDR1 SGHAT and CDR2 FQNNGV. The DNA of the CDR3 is TGTGCCAGCAGCCCCTCCGGGACCCGCTCTGGAAACACCATATATTTT. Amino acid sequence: CASSPSGTRSGNTIYF.

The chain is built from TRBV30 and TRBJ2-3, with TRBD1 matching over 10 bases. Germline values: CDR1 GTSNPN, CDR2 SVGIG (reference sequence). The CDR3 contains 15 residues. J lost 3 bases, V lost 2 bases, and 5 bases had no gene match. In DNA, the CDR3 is TGTGCCTGGAGTCCCCCGGACAGGGGGACAGATACGCAGTATTTT. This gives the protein CAWSPPDRGTDTQYF.

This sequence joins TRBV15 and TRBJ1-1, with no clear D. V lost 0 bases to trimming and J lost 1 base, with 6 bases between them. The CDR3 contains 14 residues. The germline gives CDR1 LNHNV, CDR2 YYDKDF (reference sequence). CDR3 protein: CATSRDIGNTEAFF. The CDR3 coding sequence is TGTGCCACCAGCAGAGACATAGGGAACACTGAAGCTTTCTTT.